The clone carrying this T cell receptor (beta chain) was picked up many times. The antigen remains unidentified. TCRdb ran MiXCR on the reads and lists one entry per CDR3 protein. Of some 180,000 distinct CDR3 sequences in the sample, roughly a fifth were seen once. The data were taken from a study of T cell repertoires in cytomegalovirus infection. The wider study: A matching HLA type, together with CMV infection, was signaled by public TCR beta signatures.

Study-wide findings and caveats: CMV-specific HLA-C-restricted TCR beta clonotypes dominated the ex vivo response. Totalled public TCR beta family frequency picked out people who carried CMV plus the relevant HLA.

V was pared by 5 bases and J by 0 bases, with 11 bases between. This CDR3 spans 14 amino acids. Per germline, CDR1 DFQATT and CDR2 SNEGSKA (reference sequence). The chain uses TRBV20-1 and TRBJ1-3, with unresolved D. This clonotype was obtained from a human donor in good health (CMV status not recorded). Some clones in this sample may be carry-over from other donors' samples. The specimen was PBMCs. The CDR3 spells CSAAPVSSGNTIYF. The CDR3 DNA follows: TGCAGTGCTGCCCCGGTGAGCTCTGGAAACACCATATATTTT.